The 21 T cell receptor beta chains listed next were all sequenced from one sample in a study of shared clonotypes between healthy human individuals (TCRdb year 2020). The library was built by means of the immunoSEQ multiplex PCR assay. Here the immuneACCESS table is served through TCRdb, limited to in-frame sequences with V and J called. Missing clones are a known gap in these copies; in checked studies unresolved V genes cover under half, and the rest lacks a known reason. This sample lists 2.3 million or so clones; approximately 93% were detected once. The ten largest clones take up under 0.45% of the sample. Sequencing input: naive CD4+ T cells from PBMCs. The label giving this sample's cell subset or site can be read as: CD45RA+ positively selected. Every receptor here comes from a man younger than 35 in good health. Some clones in this sample may be carry-over from other donors' samples.

This clone was detected only once. The chain recombines TRBV5-6 with TRBJ2-7; the D gene could be TRBD1 or TRBD2 (5 bases each). Looked up from germline, CDR1 is SGHDT and CDR2 is YYEEEE. V was pared by 4 bases and J by 3 bases, with 14 bases between. The CDR3 sequence is 14 residues long. CDR3 coding DNA: TGTGCCAGCAGCCCTTGGGACCGAAGCTACGAGCAGTACTTC. This sequence encodes CASSPWDRSYEQYF.

The V and J genes are TRBV29-1 and TRBJ2-3; TRBD1 aligns across 9 bases. V gave up 3 bases and J gave up 0 bases; unmatched junction bases: 4. This CDR3 spans 15 amino acids. The germline V gene encodes CDR1 SQVTM and CDR2 ANQGSEA. The CDR3 DNA reads as TGCAGCGTTGATGGGGACAGGGCTAGCACAGATACGCAGTATTTT. Translated, it gives CSVDGDRASTDTQYF.

This chain joins TRBV11-3 and TRBJ2-5, with D perhaps TRBD2 (6 bases). The V end lost 5 bases, the J end lost 1 base, and 11 bases lay between the germline ends. Germline CDR1 and CDR2: SGHNT and YENEEA. The CDR3 totals 14 residues. CDR3 bases: TGTGCCAGCAGCCCAGGAGGGTTCCAAGAGACCCAGTACTTC. Residues: CASSPGGFQETQYF.

A remark on this clone: Other DNA sequences in the same sample also yield this CDR3. The J gene is TRBJ2-3, the V gene TRBV12-5; D is uncertain. Germline CDR1 and CDR2: LGHNT and FRNRAP. The V end was cut by 0 bases, the J end by 4 bases, with 5 bases between. This CDR3 contains 13 residues. CDR3 sequence reads: CASGLVGSDTQYF. Here the CDR3 DNA reads TGTGCTAGTGGTTTGGTAGGATCAGATACGCAGTATTTT. The variable domain in full, with the rest retrieved from reference TRBV12-5 and TRBJ2-3, is DARVTQTPRHKVTEMGQEVTMRCQPILGHNTVFWYRQTMMQGLELLAYFRNRAPLDDSGMPKDRFSAEMPDATLATLKIQPSEPRDSAVYFCASGLVGSDTQYFGPGTRLTVL.

This chain joins TRBV5-4 and TRBJ1-4; weak D call: TRBD1 (6 bases). In germline, CDR1 is SGHNT, CDR2 YYREEE (reference sequence). The length of the CDR3 is 17 residues. Trimming stripped 1 base from V and 6 bases from J, with 19 bases between. DNA for the CDR3: TGTGCCAGCAGCTTGTATCAAGGGGGGATGATCGATGAAAAACTGTTTTTT. It yields the protein CASSLYQGGMIDEKLFF.

V usage is TRBV11-2 and J usage is TRBJ2-7; 7 bases align to TRBD2. The CDR3 consists of 15 residues. The junction had 13 bases not matched to a gene; V was cut back by 6 bases and J by 5 bases. Germline assignment: CDR1 SGHAT and CDR2 FQNNGV. The CDR3 reads CASRTWGGRRNEQYF. The CDR3 DNA reads TGTGCCAGCAGGACGTGGGGCGGGAGAAGAAACGAGCAGTACTTC.

There are a few counts of this clone. This chain links TRBV5-1 with TRBJ1-1; D gene ambiguous. The germline V and J ends were trimmed by 0 bases and 0 bases, with 12 bases remaining between them. Germline V gene lookup returns CDR1 SGHRS and CDR2 YFSETQ. The CDR3 length is 16 residues. CDR3 sequence: CASSLAELSVNTEAFF. CDR3 nucleotides: TGCGCCAGCAGCTTGGCGGAGTTGAGCGTGAACACTGAAGCTTTCTTT. The full variable domain, its missing parts supplied by reference TRBV5-1 and TRBJ1-1, is KAGVTQTPRYLIKTRGQQVTLSCSPISGHRSVSWYQQTPGQGLQFLFEYFSETQRNKGNFPGRFSGRQFSNSRSEMNVSTLELGDSALYLCASSLAELSVNTEAFFGQGTRLTVV.

As regards this clone: The same CDR3 also results from other DNA sequences found in this sample. The chain is built from TRBV21-1 and TRBJ2-5; the D call of TRBD1 is as the table states it, not checked on the DNA. TRBV21-1 is reported as a pseudogene. This CDR3 is built from 14 residues. The CDR3 DNA is TGTGCCAGCAGCAAGGGGACAGTCCAAGAGACCCAGTACTTC. This translates into CASSKGTVQETQYF.

Of note for this clone: Different DNA sequences within this sample yield the same CDR3. The gene calls are TRBV30 and TRBJ1-3; D ambiguous. Germline assignment: CDR1 GTSNPN and CDR2 SVGIG (reference sequence). CDR3 length equals 12 residues. Trimming removed 0 bases from V and 3 bases from J, with 3 bases in between. CDR3 bases: TGTGCCTGGAGTGTCTTTGGAAACACCATATATTTT. Its translation: CAWSVFGNTIYF.

The chain carries TRBV14 and TRBJ2-5; the match to TRBD2 covers 9 bases. This CDR3 has 18 residues. V was clipped by 0 bases and J by 4 bases; unmatched bases: 12. Germline V lookup: CDR1 SGHDN, CDR2 FVKESK. The chain's CDR3 is CASSQEGDFSGSGETQYF. Written as DNA, the CDR3 is TGTGCCAGCAGCCAAGAAGGGGACTTTAGCGGGAGTGGAGAGACCCAGTACTTC.

The rearrangement links TRBV10-3 to TRBJ1-4; TRBD1 is a possible D gene (5 bases). Germline V gives CDR1 ENHRY, CDR2 SYGVKD. Trimming cost V 4 bases and J 8 bases, with 11 bases left between them. The CDR3 covers 13 residues. DNA for the CDR3: TGTGCCATCAGTGCCTCAGGGTGGGAAAAACTGTTTTTT. Residues: CAISASGWEKLFF.

The chain couples TRBV29-1 to TRBJ2-3; weak D call: TRBD2 (6 bases). V dropped 6 bases and J dropped 7 bases, with 8 bases sitting between them. CDR1 is SQVTM, CDR2 ANQGSEA, per germline. The CDR3 has 10 amino acids. CDR3 DNA: TGCAGCGTGGAGGGGAATACGCAGTATTTT. This encodes CSVEGNTQYF.

The J gene is TRBJ1-4, the V gene TRBV7-9, with D possibly TRBD1 on 6 matching bases. The germline CDR1 and CDR2 sequences are SEHNR and FQNEAQ (reference sequence). V was clipped by 5 bases and J by 5 bases, with 12 bases between them. The CDR3 is made up of 14 amino acids. In DNA form, the CDR3 reads TGTGCCAGCAGCCCGGACAGACTAAATGAAAAACTGTTTTTT. It is translated as CASSPDRLNEKLFF.

The CDR3 DNA follows: TGCGCCAGCTCTCGGGGGGTTGCCGAGCAGTACTTC. This gives the protein CASSRGVAEQYF. V usage is TRBV5-1 and J usage is TRBJ2-7; TRBD2 aligns across 7 bases. The ends lost 7 bases at V and 6 bases at J; junction bases unmatched: 7. In germline, CDR1 is SGHRS, CDR2 YFSETQ. CDR3 length: 12 amino acids.

To note about this clone: The same CDR3 is also encoded by other DNA sequences in this sample. The chain has TRBV28 and TRBJ2-3; no definite D call. CDR1 and CDR2 (germline): MDHEN, SYDVKM. Trimming removed 7 bases at V and 0 bases at J, with 8 bases between. The CDR3 extends over 13 amino acids. The CDR3 region is CASNPGSTDTQYF. The CDR3 region has the DNA TGTGCCAGCAACCCCGGGAGCACAGATACGCAGTATTTT.

The V gene is TRBV9, the J gene TRBJ2-3; maybe TRBD1 (6 bases). Germline loops: CDR1 SGDLS, CDR2 YYNGEE. The V end was cut by 4 bases, the J end by 5 bases, with 14 bases between. This CDR3 is built from 14 residues. CDR3 DNA: TGTGCCAGCAGCTCTCTTTGGGGACAAGATACGCAGTATTTT. It codes for CASSSLWGQDTQYF.

This sequence joins TRBV19 and TRBJ1-2; D might be TRBD1 (5 bases). V was pared by 2 bases and J by 4 bases, with 11 bases between. The CDR3 spans 14 residues. Germline V gene sequence: CDR1 LNHDA, CDR2 SQIVND (reference sequence). The CDR3 is CASSITGPIYGYTF. The CDR3 DNA sequence: TGTGCCAGTAGTATAACGGGACCGATCTATGGCTACACCTTC.

The chain carries TRBV5-4 and TRBJ2-1; 11 positions agree with TRBD2. The ends lost 4 bases at V and 6 bases at J; junction bases unmatched: 3. The CDR3 is 14 residues long. Germline lookup yields CDR1 SGHNT and CDR2 YYREEE (reference sequence). The CDR3 region is CASSRLAGLNEQFF. Written as DNA, the CDR3 is TGTGCCAGCAGCCGACTAGCGGGACTCAATGAGCAGTTCTTC.

V usage is TRBV11-1 and J usage is TRBJ2-7; D uncertain. The CDR3 length is 13 residues. Germline V gene sequence: CDR1 SGHAT, CDR2 FQDESV (reference sequence). With 2 bases removed from V and 7 bases from J, the gap between germline ends came to 12 bases. The CDR3 DNA reads TGTGCCAGCAGCTTACCCCCCAGGCGTGAGCAGTACTTC. This codes for CASSLPPRREQYF.

The chain has TRBV30 and TRBJ2-7; D assignment may be TRBD1 or TRBD2 (5 bases each). Germline loops: CDR1 GTSNPN, CDR2 SVGIG (reference sequence). The ends were cut back, 5 bases at V and 1 base at J, with 9 bases in the middle. This CDR3 is 12 amino acids long. CDR3 sequence reads: CAWGTGSYEQYF. The DNA for the CDR3 is TGTGCCTGGGGGACGGGTTCCTACGAGCAGTACTTC.

The chain links TRBV18 to TRBJ1-6; 10 positions agree with TRBD1. The V and J ends lost 4 bases and 9 bases, in that order; junction bases with no gene match: 6. CDR1 KGHSH and CDR2 LQKENI come from the germline V gene. The length of the CDR3 is 15 residues. DNA for the CDR3: TGTGCCAGCTCACAGCGGGACAGGGGCCTTTCACCCCTCCACTTT. Amino acid sequence: CASSQRDRGLSPLHF. Full variable domain (missing parts from reference TRBV18 and TRBJ1-6): NAGVMQNPRHLVRRRGQEARLRCSPMKGHSHVYWYRQLPEEGLKFMVYLQKENIIDESGMPKERFSAEFPKEGPSILRIQQVVRGDSAAYFCASSQRDRGLSPLHFGNGTRLTVT.